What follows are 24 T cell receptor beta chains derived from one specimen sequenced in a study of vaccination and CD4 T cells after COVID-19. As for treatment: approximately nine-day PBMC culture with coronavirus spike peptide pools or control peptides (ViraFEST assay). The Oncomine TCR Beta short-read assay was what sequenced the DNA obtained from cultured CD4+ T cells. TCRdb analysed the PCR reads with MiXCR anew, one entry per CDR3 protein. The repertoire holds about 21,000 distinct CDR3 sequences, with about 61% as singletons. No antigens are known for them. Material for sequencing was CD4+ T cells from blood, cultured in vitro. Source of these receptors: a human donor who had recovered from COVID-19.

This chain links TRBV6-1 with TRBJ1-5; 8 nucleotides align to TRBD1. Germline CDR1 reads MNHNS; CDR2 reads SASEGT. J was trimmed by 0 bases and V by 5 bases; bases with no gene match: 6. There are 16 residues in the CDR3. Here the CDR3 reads CASSIQGVDSNQPQHF. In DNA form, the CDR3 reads TGTGCCAGCAGTATACAGGGGGTGGATAGCAATCAGCCCCAGCATTTT.

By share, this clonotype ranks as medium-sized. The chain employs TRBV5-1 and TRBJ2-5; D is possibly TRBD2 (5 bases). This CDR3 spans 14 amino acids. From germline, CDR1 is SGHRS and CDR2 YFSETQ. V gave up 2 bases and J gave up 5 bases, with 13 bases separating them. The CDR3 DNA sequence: TGCGCCAGCAGCTTCGGACTCCGAGGGGAGACCCAGTACTTC. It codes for CASSFGLRGETQYF.

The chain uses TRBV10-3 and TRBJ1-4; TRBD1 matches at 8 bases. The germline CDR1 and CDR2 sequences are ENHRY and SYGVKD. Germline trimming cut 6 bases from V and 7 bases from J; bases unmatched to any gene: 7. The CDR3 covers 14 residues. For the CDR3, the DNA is TGTGCCATCAGACCACAGGGGGAGGGTGAAAAACTGTTTTTT. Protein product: CAIRPQGEGEKLFF.

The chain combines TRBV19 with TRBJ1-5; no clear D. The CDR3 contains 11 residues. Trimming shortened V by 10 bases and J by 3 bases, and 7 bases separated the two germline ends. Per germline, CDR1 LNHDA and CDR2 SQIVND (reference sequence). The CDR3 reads CATGFNQPQHF. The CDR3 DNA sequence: TGTGCCACGGGCTTCAATCAGCCCCAGCATTTT. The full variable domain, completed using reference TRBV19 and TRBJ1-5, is DGGITQSPKYLFRKEGQNVTLSCEQNLNHDAMYWYRQDPGQGLRLIYYSQIVNDFQKGDIAEGYSVSREKKESFPLTVTSAQKNPTAFYLCATGFNQPQHFGDGTRLSIL.

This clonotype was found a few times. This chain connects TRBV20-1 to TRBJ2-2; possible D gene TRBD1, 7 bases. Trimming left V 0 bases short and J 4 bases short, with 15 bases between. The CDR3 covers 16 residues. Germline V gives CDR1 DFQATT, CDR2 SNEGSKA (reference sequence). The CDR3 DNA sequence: TGCAGTGCTAGAGATCTCGGAGGGGGCCTCACCGGGGAGCTGTTTTTT. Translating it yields CSARDLGGGLTGELFF.

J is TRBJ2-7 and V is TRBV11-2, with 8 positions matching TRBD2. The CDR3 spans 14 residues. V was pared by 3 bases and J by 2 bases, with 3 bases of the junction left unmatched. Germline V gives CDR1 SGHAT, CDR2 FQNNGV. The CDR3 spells CASSLISGTYEQYF. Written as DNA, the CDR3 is TGTGCCAGCAGCTTGATTAGCGGGACCTACGAGCAGTACTTC.

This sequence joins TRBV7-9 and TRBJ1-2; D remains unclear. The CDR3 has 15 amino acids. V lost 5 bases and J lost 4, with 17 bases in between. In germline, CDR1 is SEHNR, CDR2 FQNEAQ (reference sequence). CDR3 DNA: TGTGCCAGCAGCCCCCGGTCGTCACGGGCCTATGGCTACACCTTC. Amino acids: CASSPRSSRAYGYTF.

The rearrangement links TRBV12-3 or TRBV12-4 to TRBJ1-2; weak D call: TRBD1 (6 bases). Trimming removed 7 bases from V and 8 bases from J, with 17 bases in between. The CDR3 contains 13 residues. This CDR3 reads CASNPGGRRGYTF. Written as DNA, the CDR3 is TGTGCCAGCAACCCCGGGGGCAGGCGGGGCTACACCTTC.

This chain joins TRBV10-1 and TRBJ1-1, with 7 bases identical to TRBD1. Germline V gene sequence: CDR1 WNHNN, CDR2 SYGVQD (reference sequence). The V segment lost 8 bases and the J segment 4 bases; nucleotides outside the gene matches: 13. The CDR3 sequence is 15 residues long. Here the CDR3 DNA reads TGCGCCAGCTTACACCCAGGGGGGCGTCTCACTGAAGCTTTCTTT. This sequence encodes CASLHPGGRLTEAFF.

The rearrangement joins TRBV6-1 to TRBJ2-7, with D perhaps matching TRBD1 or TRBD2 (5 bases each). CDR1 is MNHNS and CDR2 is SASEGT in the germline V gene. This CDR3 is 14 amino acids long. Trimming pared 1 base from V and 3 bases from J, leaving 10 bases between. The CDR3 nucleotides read TGTGCCAGCAGTGAAGGAGGGGCTGTCTACGAGCAGTACTTC. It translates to CASSEGGAVYEQYF.

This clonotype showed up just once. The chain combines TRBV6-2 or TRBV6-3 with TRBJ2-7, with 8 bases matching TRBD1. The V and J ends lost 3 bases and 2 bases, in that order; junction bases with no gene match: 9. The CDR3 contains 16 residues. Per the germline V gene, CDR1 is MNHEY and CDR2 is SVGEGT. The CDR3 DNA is TGTGCCAGCAGTTATCCCGACAGGGGCCGAACCTACGAGCAGTACTTC. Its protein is CASSYPDRGRTYEQYF.

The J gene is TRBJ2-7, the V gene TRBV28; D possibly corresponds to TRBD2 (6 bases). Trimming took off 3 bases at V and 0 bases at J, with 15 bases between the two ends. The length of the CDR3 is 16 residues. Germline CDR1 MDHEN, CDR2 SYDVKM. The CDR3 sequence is CASSLDGGVSSYEQYF. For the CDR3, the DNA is TGTGCCAGCAGTTTGGATGGAGGGGTGAGCTCCTACGAGCAGTACTTC.

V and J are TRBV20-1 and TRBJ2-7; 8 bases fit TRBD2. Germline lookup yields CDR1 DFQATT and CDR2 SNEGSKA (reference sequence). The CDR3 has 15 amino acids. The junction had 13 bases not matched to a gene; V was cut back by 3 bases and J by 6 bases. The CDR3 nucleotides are TGCAGTGCTAGGGATCAGACTAGCGTCTTCCTCGAGCAGTACTTC. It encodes CSARDQTSVFLEQYF.

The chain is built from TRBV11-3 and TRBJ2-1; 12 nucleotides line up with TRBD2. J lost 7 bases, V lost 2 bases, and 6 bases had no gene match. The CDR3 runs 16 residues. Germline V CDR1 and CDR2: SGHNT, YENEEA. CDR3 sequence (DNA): TGTGCCAGCAGCTTAAGTGGGACTAGCGGGTCGAATGAGCAGTTCTTC. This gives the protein CASSLSGTSGSNEQFF. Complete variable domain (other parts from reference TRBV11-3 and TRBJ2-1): EAGVVQSPRYKIIEKKQPVAFWCNPISGHNTLYWYLQNLGQGPELLIRYENEEAVDDSQLPKDRFSAERLKGVDSTLKIQPAELGDSAVYLCASSLSGTSGSNEQFFGPGTRLTVL.

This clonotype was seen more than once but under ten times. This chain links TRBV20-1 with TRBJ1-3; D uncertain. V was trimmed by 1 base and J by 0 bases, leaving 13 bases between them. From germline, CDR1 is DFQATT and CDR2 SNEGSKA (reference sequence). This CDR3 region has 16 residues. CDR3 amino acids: CSARVPTASSGNTIYF. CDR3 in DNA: TGCAGTGCTAGAGTCCCGACGGCGAGCTCTGGAAACACCATATATTTT.

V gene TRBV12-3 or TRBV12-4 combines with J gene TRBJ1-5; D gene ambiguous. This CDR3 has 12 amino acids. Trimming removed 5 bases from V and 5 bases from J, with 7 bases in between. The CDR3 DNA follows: TGTGCCAGCAGTAGGCAGTATCAGCCCCAGCATTTT. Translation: CASSRQYQPQHF.

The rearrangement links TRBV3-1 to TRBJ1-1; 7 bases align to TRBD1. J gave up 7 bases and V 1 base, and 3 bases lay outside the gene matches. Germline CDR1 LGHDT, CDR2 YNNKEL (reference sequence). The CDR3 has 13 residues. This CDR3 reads CASSQGRDSEAFF. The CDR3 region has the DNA TGTGCCAGCAGCCAAGGCCGGGACAGTGAAGCTTTCTTT.

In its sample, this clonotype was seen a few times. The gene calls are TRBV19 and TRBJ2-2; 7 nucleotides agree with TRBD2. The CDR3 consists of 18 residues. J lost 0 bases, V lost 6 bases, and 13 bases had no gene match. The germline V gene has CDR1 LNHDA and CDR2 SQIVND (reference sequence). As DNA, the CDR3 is TGTGCCAGTAGCGTCATCTCGAGCGGGGAACCGAACACCGGGGAGCTGTTTTTT. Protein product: CASSVISSGEPNTGELFF.

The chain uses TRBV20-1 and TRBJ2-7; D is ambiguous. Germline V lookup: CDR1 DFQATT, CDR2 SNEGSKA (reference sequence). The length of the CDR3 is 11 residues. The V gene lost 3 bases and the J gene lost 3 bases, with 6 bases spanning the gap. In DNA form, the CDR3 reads TGCAGTGCTAGGCGTTTCTACGAGCAGTACTTC. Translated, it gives CSARRFYEQYF.

CDR3 nucleotides: TGTGCCACCAGCAGAATGGACAGGATCAACACTGAAGCTTTCTTT. Its protein is CATSRMDRINTEAFF. The chain recombines TRBV15 with TRBJ1-1; 7 nucleotides match TRBD1. Unmatched junction bases numbered 5, after V lost 2 bases and J lost 2 bases. Germline CDR1 and CDR2: LNHNV and YYDKDF (reference sequence). The CDR3 has 15 amino acids.

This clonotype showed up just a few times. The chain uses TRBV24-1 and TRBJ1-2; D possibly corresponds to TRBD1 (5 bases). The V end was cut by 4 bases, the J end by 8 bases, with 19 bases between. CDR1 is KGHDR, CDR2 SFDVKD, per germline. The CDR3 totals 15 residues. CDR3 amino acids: CATSDPLKTWGGYTF. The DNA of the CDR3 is TGTGCCACCAGTGACCCCCTGAAGACTTGGGGGGGCTACACCTTC.

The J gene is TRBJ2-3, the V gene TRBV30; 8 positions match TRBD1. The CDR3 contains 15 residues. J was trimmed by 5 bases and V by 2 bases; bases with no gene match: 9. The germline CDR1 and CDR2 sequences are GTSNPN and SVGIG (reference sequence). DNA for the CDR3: TGTGCCTGGAGTAAAGGCACAGGGGGGCGAGATACGCAGTATTTT. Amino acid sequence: CAWSKGTGGRDTQYF. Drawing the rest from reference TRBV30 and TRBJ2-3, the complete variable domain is SQTIHQWPATLVQPVGSPLSLECTVEGTSNPNLYWYRQAAGRGLQLLFYSVGIGQISSEVPQNLSASRPQDRQFILSSKKLLLSDSGFYLCAWSKGTGGRDTQYFGPGTRLTVL.

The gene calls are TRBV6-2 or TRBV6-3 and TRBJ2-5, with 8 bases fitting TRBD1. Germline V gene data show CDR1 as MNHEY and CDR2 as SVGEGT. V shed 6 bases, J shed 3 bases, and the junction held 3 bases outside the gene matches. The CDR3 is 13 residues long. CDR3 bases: TGTGCCAGCAGGGGACAGGTAGAAGAGACCCAGTACTTC. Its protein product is CASRGQVEETQYF.

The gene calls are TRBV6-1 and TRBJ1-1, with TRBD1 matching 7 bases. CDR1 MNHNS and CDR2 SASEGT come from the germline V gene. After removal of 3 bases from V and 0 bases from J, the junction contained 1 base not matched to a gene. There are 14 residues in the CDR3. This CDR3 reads CASSDGQVNTEAFF. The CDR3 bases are TGTGCCAGCAGTGACGGACAGGTGAACACTGAAGCTTTCTTT.